This T cell receptor beta chain was found in a study of T cell responses to AZD1222 COVID-19 vaccine. Findings and limits, study-wide: Clonal diversity was possibly underestimated, and the donors were mostly white British, with more females. Spike-spanning, vaccine-associated CD4 TCRs were dominant at 160-218 and 743-854. Nearly half of unique spike-specific TCRs reportedly avoided B.1.351 and B.1.1.7 mutated regions.

The CDR3 extends over 14 amino acids. From germline, CDR1 is SNHLY and CDR2 FYNNEI. V was trimmed by 2 bases and J by 3 bases, leaving 10 bases between them. Assay: immunoSEQ multiplex PCR; the TCRdb copy retains only in-frame clones and omits some. In the table there are some 120,000 clones, 80% to 95% of which are singletons. About this clone itself: The antigen is unknown.

This sample comprised peripheral blood, obtained on day 0 of MenACWY control vaccination. The sequence was collected from an adult in good health. The chain carries TRBV2 and TRBJ1-2; D gene unclear. The DNA of the CDR3 is TGTGCCAGCAGTGAACTGCCCGGGGACTATGGCTACACCTTC. Amino acids: CASSELPGDYGYTF.